These T cell receptor beta chains were read from a single sample in a study of OX40 agonist ivuxolimab in advanced cancers. The method was immunoSEQ multiplex PCR; TCRdb's version includes in-frame clones alone and lacks a portion of them. The sample includes about 52,000 clones, around nine tenths of them seen just once. Sequencing used CD4+ or CD8+ T cells sorted from blood, obtained in a trial of the OX40 agonist ivuxolimab. The receptors here all came from an adult with an advanced solid tumor such as melanoma, head and neck, liver or kidney cancer. Both conserved end residues are part of each CDR3. Fields, in order: clone size, V gene, J gene, CDR3 length, D gene, CDR3 DNA, CDR3 protein. The D gene is left open where the match is weak. Clone size is shown for a subset of rows, as once, few, many or a class of expanded clone.

once	TRBV19	TRBJ1-2	15	TRBD1	TGTGCCACCAGCCTCCGGGACAGCTGGCCCTATGGCTACACCTTC	CATSLRDSWPYGYTF
-	TRBV15	TRBJ2-3	15	-	TGTGCCACCAGCAGGTTGGCAGGCAGCACAGATACGCAGTATTTT	CATSRLAGSTDTQYF
-	TRBV6-1	TRBJ1-1	13	TRBD1	TGTGCCAGCAGTCTAGACAGGGGGTTTGAAGCTTTCTTT	CASSLDRGFEAFF
-	TRBV6-1	TRBJ2-3	15	-	TGTGCCAGCAGTGAAGCAGACGCTGGGGCAGATACGCAGTATTTT	CASSEADAGADTQYF
-	TRBV19	TRBJ2-7	14	TRBD1	TGTGCCAGTAGTCCCGGGACAGGGGTATACGAGCAGTACTTC	CASSPGTGVYEQYF
-	TRBV4-1	TRBJ1-1	14	TRBD1	TGCGCCAGCAGCCCGGGGACAGGTACATCTGAAGCTTTCTTT	CASSPGTGTSEAFF
-	TRBV6-5	TRBJ1-1	12	-	TGTGCCAGCAGCAGGGGGAACACTGAAGCTTTCTTT	CASSRGNTEAFF
-	TRBV30	TRBJ1-2	13	-	TGTGCCTGGATGAGGTCCGGGGTTGAGGACTACACCTTC	CAWMRSGVEDYTF
-	TRBV19	TRBJ2-7	14	TRBD1	TGTGCCAGTAGTGAGGGGACAGGGTCCTACGAGCAGTACTTC	CASSEGTGSYEQYF
-	TRBV7-2	TRBJ2-7	13	-	TGTGCCAGCAGCGGCGGACTGGGCTACGAGCAGTACTTC	CASSGGLGYEQYF
-	TRBV29-1	TRBJ1-2	16	-	TGCAGCGTTTTTAGCCTCGACGAAACCATAGGGTATGGCTACACCTTC	CSVFSLDETIGYGYTF
-	TRBV11-2	TRBJ2-3	14	-	TGTGCCAGCAGCTTAGCGGGGGGCACAGATACGCAGTATTTT	CASSLAGGTDTQYF
-	TRBV10-3	TRBJ2-5	14	-	TGTGCCATCAGTGAGGTCAAGGGCCAAGAGACCCAGTACTTC	CAISEVKGQETQYF
-	TRBV7-2	TRBJ2-1	17	TRBD1	TGTGCCAGCAGCTTAAGGGGGCTCGGGGCTCCCTACAATGAGCAGTTCTTC	CASSLRGLGAPYNEQFF
-	TRBV27	TRBJ2-2	15	-	TGTGCCAGCAGTGCCGTTAGGGAGTCGGTCAGGGAGCTGTTTTTT	CASSAVRESVRELFF
-	TRBV14	TRBJ2-5	16	-	TGTGCCAGCAGCCAAGATATCCGGGGCTCCAGGGGAACCCAGTACTTC	CASSQDIRGSRGTQYF
-	TRBV5-6	TRBJ1-2	17	TRBD1	TGTGCCAGCAGCTTCATAAACAGGGGGCTGGAGGGTTATGGCTACACCTTC	CASSFINRGLEGYGYTF
-	TRBV6-1	TRBJ1-1	14	-	TGTGCCAGCAGTGAGGACATGTTTGTCACTGAAGCTTTCTTT	CASSEDMFVTEAFF